The rows below give T cell receptor beta chains drawn from one sample of a study of blood T cell repertoires in COVID-19. The data were produced by immunoSEQ multiplex PCR, yet TCRdb's version contains in-frame clones alone and is incomplete. The data hold tens of thousands of clones, with more than 80% observed a single time. The sequenced sample consisted of peripheral blood. Receptors originate from a human donor in a cohort sampled during active COVID-19. The CDR3 runs from the conserved cysteine through the conserved F or W. D genes are given only for firm matches. Clone size is stated in some rows and not others, as once, few, many or a class when expanded.

TRBV5-1	.	TRBJ1-3	.	TGCGCCAGCAGCTCCAGACAGTCTTCTGGAAACACCATATATTTT	CASSSRQSSGNTIYF
TRBV7-2	.	TRBJ2-5	.	TGTGCCAGCAGCCCAGGATCCGCCACGGAGACCCAGTACTTC	CASSPGSATETQYF
TRBV5-1	.	TRBJ2-5	TRBD1	TGCGCCAGCAGCCCGGACAGGGGTCTCGGAGAGACCCAGTACTTC	CASSPDRGLGETQYF
TRBV30	.	TRBJ2-7	.	TGTGCCTGGAGTACCGGTGGAGGCTCCTACGAGCAGTACTTC	CAWSTGGGSYEQYF
TRBV29-1	.	TRBJ1-1	.	TGCAGCGTTGGGGAGTTATTGAACACTGAAGCTTTCTTT	CSVGELLNTEAFF
TRBV6-6	.	TRBJ2-1	TRBD2	TGTGCCAGCAGTCAAATGACTAGCACGAATGAGCAGTTCTTC	CASSQMTSTNEQFF
TRBV7-9	.	TRBJ2-7	TRBD1	TGTGCCAGCAGCCCCCCAGGGGGTAGGTACGAGCAGTACTTC	CASSPPGGRYEQYF
TRBV24-1	.	TRBJ2-2	.	TGTGCCACCAGTGATGACAGTAACATGAACACCGGGGAGCTGTTTTTT	CATSDDSNMNTGELFF
TRBV5-6	once	TRBJ1-1	.	TGTGCCAGCAGCTTTGACAGACCGAACACTGAAGCTTTCTTT	CASSFDRPNTEAFF
TRBV2	.	TRBJ1-2	.	TGTGCCAGCAGACAAAGAGCGGCTAACTATGGCTACACCTTC	CASRQRAANYGYTF
TRBV19	.	TRBJ1-5	.	TGTGCCAGTAGTATAGTAGAGAATCAGCCCCAGCATTTT	CASSIVENQPQHF
TRBV4-3	.	TRBJ1-3	.	TGCGCCAGCAGCCAAGATGGCCCCGGAAACACCATATATTTT	CASSQDGPGNTIYF
TRBV11-1	once	TRBJ1-1	.	TGTGCCAGCAGCTTAATCGGGGGAAAGAACACTGAAGCTTTCTTT	CASSLIGGKNTEAFF
TRBV19	.	TRBJ1-4	TRBD1	TGTGCCAGTACCCGACAGGGAAGCGAAAAACTGTTTTTT	CASTRQGSEKLFF
TRBV2	once	TRBJ2-2	TRBD2	TGTGCCAGCAAGAGCGGGGGGGCGAACACCGGGGAGCTGTTTTTT	CASKSGGANTGELFF
TRBV19	.	TRBJ1-5	TRBD1	TGTGCCAGTACAGACAGGGGCCCCGTTAGCAATCAGCCCCAGCATTTT	CASTDRGPVSNQPQHF
TRBV6-4	.	TRBJ2-6	TRBD1	TGTGCCAGCAGTGACTCCCGACAGGGGAGTCTCAGCGTCCTGACTTTC	CASSDSRQGSLSVLTF
TRBV16	.	TRBJ2-1	.	TGTGCCAGCAGCTTGCAGAACTACAATGAGCAGTTCTTC	CASSLQNYNEQFF
TRBV15	.	TRBJ1-6	.	TGTGCCACCAGCAAAACAGGGACGGCCGGCAGATCACCCCTCCACTTT	CATSKTGTAGRSPLHF
TRBV6-5	.	TRBJ2-7	.	TGTGCCAGCAGTTATTCCCCCCTATACGAGCAGTACTTC	CASSYSPLYEQYF
TRBV11-2	once	TRBJ2-2	TRBD2	TGTGCCAGCAGCTTAGCGACTAGCGGGATGACCGGGGAGCTGTTTTTT	CASSLATSGMTGELFF
TRBV9	.	TRBJ2-3	.	TGTGCCAGCAGCGTAACTAGCAGCTTAGGTAATACGCAGTATTTT	CASSVTSSLGNTQYF
TRBV7-8	.	TRBJ1-3	TRBD1	TGTGCCAGCCGCGAGGGGGCCGGTGGAGGAAACACCATATATTTT	CASREGAGGGNTIYF
TRBV6-5	.	TRBJ1-2	.	TGTGCCAGCAGTATATCAGGGTATGGCTACACCTTC	CASSISGYGYTF
TRBV4-3	few	TRBJ1-2	.	TGCGCCAGCAGCCAAGACTTTATAATCGGCGGATCCTACACCTTC	CASSQDFIIGGSYTF
TRBV25-1	.	TRBJ2-1	.	TGTGCCAGCAGTTTGTGGCAGGACTTTTACAATGAGCAGTTCTTC	CASSLWQDFYNEQFF
TRBV18	.	TRBJ1-5	TRBD1	TGTGCCAGCTCACCGGGACAGGGGACAAATCAGCCCCAGCATTTT	CASSPGQGTNQPQHF
TRBV19	.	TRBJ1-5	.	TGTGCCAGTAGTAGCAATCAATGGGGGCAGGGGAACAATCAGCCCCAGCATTTT	CASSSNQWGQGNNQPQHF
TRBV7-9	few	TRBJ1-1	.	TGTGCCAGCAGCTTAGCGGACGGGGGAACCGTGGATTTCTTT	CASSLADGGTVDFF
TRBV4-3	.	TRBJ1-1	TRBD1	TGCGCCAGCAGCCAAGACGGGACAGGGAGAACTGAAGCTTTCTTT	CASSQDGTGRTEAFF
TRBV28	.	TRBJ1-2	.	TGTGCCAGCAGCCCCCCGAGGGAGGCATATGGCTACACCTTC	CASSPPREAYGYTF
TRBV18	once	TRBJ1-1	.	TGTGCCAGCTCACCAGCAATGGGCGCTGAAGCTTTCTTT	CASSPAMGAEAFF
TRBV15	.	TRBJ2-7	TRBD2	TGTGCCACAAAGACTAGCGGGGTCGGGACGCCCTACGAGCAGTACTTC	CATKTSGVGTPYEQYF
TRBV6-5	.	TRBJ2-2	.	TGTGCCAGCAGAATAGACAACTCCGGGGAGCTGTTTTTT	CASRIDNSGELFF
TRBV12-3/TRBV12-4	.	TRBJ2-3	.	TGTGCCAGCAGTTTCGAGCGGAATACGCAGTATTTT	CASSFERNTQYF
TRBV2	.	TRBJ2-3	.	TGTGCCAGCAGTCGGGGCGCAAGGGGGACAGATACGCAGTATTTT	CASSRGARGTDTQYF
TRBV18	.	TRBJ1-6	.	TGTGCCAGCTCACCACCGACAGCCGGGTCACCCCTCCACTTT	CASSPPTAGSPLHF
TRBV6-2/TRBV6-3	.	TRBJ1-2	.	TGTGCCAGCAGCCTTCTGACAGGCCCGTCCTATGGCTACACCTTC	CASSLLTGPSYGYTF
TRBV4-3	.	TRBJ1-1	.	TGCGCCAGCAGCCAAGAACCATTAGCTGAAGCTTTCTTT	CASSQEPLAEAFF
TRBV6-2/TRBV6-3	.	TRBJ2-5	.	TGTGCCAGCAGTTACTCGACAGGAGCCCAGTACTTC	CASSYSTGAQYF
TRBV7-9	.	TRBJ1-1	TRBD1	TGTGCCAGCAGCTTAACAGGGGGCGAACGGTTGGACACTGAAGCTTTCTTT	CASSLTGGERLDTEAFF
TRBV18	.	TRBJ2-7	.	TGTGCCAGCTCATGGTATTCAGGGGCCCCTTACGAGCAGTACTTC	CASSWYSGAPYEQYF
TRBV5-8	.	TRBJ2-3	TRBD2	TGTGCCAGCAGTGGGGGACTAGCATTTACTAGCACAGATACGCAGTATTTT	CASSGGLAFTSTDTQYF
TRBV24-1	.	TRBJ2-2	TRBD2	TGTGCCACCAGTGATTGGACTAGCGGGAGGGTCGGGGAGCTGTTTTTT	CATSDWTSGRVGELFF
TRBV11-3	.	TRBJ2-5	TRBD2	TGTGCCAGCAGCTTAGGGGCCCTACTAGCGGGCATCTTAAGGGGAGAGACCCAGTACTTC	CASSLGALLAGILRGETQYF
TRBV2	.	TRBJ2-1	.	TGTGCCAGCAGTGACTCCCCCTCTTACAGTGAGCAGTTCTTC	CASSDSPSYSEQFF
TRBV19	.	TRBJ1-1	TRBD1	TGTGCCAGTCGGGACAGCAGACTGTCGATGAACACTGAAGCTTTCTTT	CASRDSRLSMNTEAFF
TRBV27	.	TRBJ1-5	.	TGTGCCAGCTCCGGGAGGGGGAGAGGGAGCAATCAGCCCCAGCATTTT	CASSGRGRGSNQPQHF
TRBV27	.	TRBJ1-2	TRBD1	TGTGCCAGCAGTTTTCGTAATTCGGGACAGGGGGCAGGGAACTATGGCTACACCTTC	CASSFRNSGQGAGNYGYTF
TRBV29-1	.	TRBJ2-1	.	TGCAGCGGATTCAGGGGGGATGAGCAGTTCTTC	CSGFRGDEQFF
TRBV7-9	.	TRBJ2-1	TRBD2	TGTGCCAGCAGCTTACTCGGACTAGCGGGAAACAATGAGCAGTTCTTC	CASSLLGLAGNNEQFF
TRBV7-2	.	TRBJ1-2	.	TGTGCCAGCAGCTTAGGACTCCCGACTAACTATGGCTACACCTTC	CASSLGLPTNYGYTF
TRBV3-1/TRBV3-2	.	TRBJ2-1	TRBD2	TGTGCCAGCACCCGTAGCGGGGGGGCCTACAATGAGCAGTTCTTC	CASTRSGGAYNEQFF
TRBV15	.	TRBJ1-2	TRBD1	TGTGCCACCAGCAGAGATAAGATAGGGGGCGGTGGCTACACCTTC	CATSRDKIGGGGYTF